These 10 T cell receptor beta chains share one sample of origin, sequenced in a study of blood T cell repertoires in COVID-19. Generated by immunoSEQ multiplex PCR, the TCRdb table keeps only in-frame clones and is missing some. The sample shows hundreds of thousands of clones, around nine tenths of them seen only once. The material sequenced was PBMCs or T cells enriched from blood (not recorded which). The origin of the receptors is a woman in her fifties or sixties in a cohort exposed to, infected with or recovered from COVID-19 (not recorded which).

This sequence joins TRBV19 and TRBJ2-2; 8 positions agree with TRBD2. CDR1 LNHDA and CDR2 SQIVND come from the germline V gene (reference sequence). This CDR3 is built from 18 residues. V trimming: 5 bases; J trimming: 1 base; junction bases outside the gene matches: 12. CDR3: CASSGLVRLAMNTGELFF. The CDR3 region has the DNA TGTGCCAGTAGTGGCCTCGTAAGACTAGCGATGAACACCGGGGAGCTGTTTTTT.

V usage is TRBV10-1 and J usage is TRBJ2-3, with 8 bases that match TRBD2. Germline V gene sequence: CDR1 WNHNN, CDR2 SYGVQD (reference sequence). Germline trimming cut 4 bases from V and 5 bases from J; bases unmatched to any gene: 2. The CDR3 has 13 amino acids. The CDR3 loop is CASSGLAGDTQYF. The CDR3 coding sequence is TGCGCCAGCAGTGGCCTAGCGGGAGATACGCAGTATTTT.

V and J are TRBV24-1 and TRBJ1-5, with D maybe TRBD1 (6 bases). The CDR3 contains 14 residues. CDR1 and CDR2 from the germline V gene are KGHDR and SFDVKD. The V gene lost 5 bases and the J gene lost 7 bases, with 14 bases spanning the gap. The CDR3 DNA sequence: TGTGCCACCAGTGGGGACAAGCGAGGGCAGCCCCAGCATTTT. Its protein product is CATSGDKRGQPQHF.

The V gene is TRBV7-2, the J gene TRBJ1-1; 9 nucleotides align to TRBD1. The CDR3 has 14 amino acids. Germline V lookup: CDR1 SGHTA, CDR2 FQGNSA. The ends lost 6 bases at V and 1 base at J; junction bases unmatched: 3. The CDR3 region is CASRKGQGNTEAFF. CDR3 coding DNA: TGTGCCAGCAGGAAGGGACAGGGGAACACTGAAGCTTTCTTT.

This clone has just a few counts. The junction departs from the called germline gene at one end, perhaps through a read error. V is TRBV10-1 and J is TRBJ2-3; 7 bases match TRBD1. Germline V gene lookup returns CDR1 WNHNN and CDR2 SYGVQD (reference sequence). CDR3 length: 12 residues. The CDR3 loop is CASSGTGPRLKF. As DNA, the CDR3 is TGCGCCAGCAGTGGGACAGGCCCCCGACTCAAATTT.

This chain joins TRBV5-1 and TRBJ2-1; TRBD2 matches at 13 bases. Germline CDR1 and CDR2: SGHRS and YFSETQ. V dropped 3 bases and J dropped 0; count of bases not matched to a gene: 0. This CDR3 is 16 amino acids long. In nucleotides, the CDR3 is TGCGCCAGCAGCTGGACTAGCGGGAGCTCCTACAATGAGCAGTTCTTC. Its protein product is CASSWTSGSSYNEQFF.

J is TRBJ2-7 and V is TRBV13, with 7 bases that match TRBD1. V shed 5 bases, J shed 0 bases, and the junction held 4 bases outside the gene matches. The CDR3 contains 14 residues. Germline CDR1 and CDR2: PRHDT and FYEKMQ (reference sequence). The CDR3 region has the DNA TGTGCCAGCAGCACGGGACAGCTCTCCTACGAGCAGTACTTC. Translating gives CASSTGQLSYEQYF.

The chain links TRBV19 to TRBJ1-4; a weak D match, TRBD1 (6 bases). Germline values: CDR1 LNHDA, CDR2 SQIVND (reference sequence). V was shortened by 1 base and J by 8 bases, with 17 bases between the two germline ends. The CDR3 consists of 16 residues. The CDR3: CASSIVARGAGEKLFF. CDR3 bases: TGTGCCAGTAGTATAGTGGCGCGGGGGGCCGGGGAAAAACTGTTTTTT.

The V call is TRBV28, the J call TRBJ1-2; D remains ambiguous. The V gene lost 6 bases and the J gene lost 4 bases, with 12 bases spanning the gap. Germline CDR1 and CDR2: MDHEN and SYDVKM. The CDR3 has 13 residues. The CDR3 DNA sequence: TGTGCCAGCAGCATAACTGGGAGCTATGGCTACACCTTC. Encoded protein: CASSITGSYGYTF.

The chain employs TRBV6-1 and TRBJ2-1; TRBD2 agrees at 8 bases. CDR1 and CDR2 (germline): MNHNS, SASEGT. Trimming at V came to 1 base and at J to 4 bases, leaving 6 bases not matched to a gene. This CDR3 is built from 16 residues. CDR3 loop: CASSEGASGRYNEQFF. CDR3 bases: TGTGCCAGCAGTGAAGGTGCTAGCGGGCGTTACAATGAGCAGTTCTTC.